Below are 12 T cell receptor beta chains sequenced from a single sample in a study of response to subunit inactivated influenza vaccine. In TCRdb, the RT-PCR reads were re-called with MiXCR into one record per CDR3 protein. The repertoire holds more than 700,000 distinct CDR3 sequences, with 21% as singletons. Sequenced here: PBMCs from blood, sampled more than 4 days after vaccination. These receptor sequences come from a man aged 45-65 years who received an inactivated influenza vaccine.

The V and J genes are TRBV25-1 and TRBJ2-1; D perhaps matches TRBD2 (5 bases). Deletions cut 3 bases from V and 4 bases from J, with 10 bases between. CDR3 length: 14 residues. Germline CDR1 reads MGHDK; CDR2 reads SYGVNS. This CDR3 is CASSETGKYNEQFF. CDR3 nucleotides: TGTGCCAGCAGTGAGACGGGAAAGTACAATGAGCAGTTCTTC. Together with reference TRBV25-1 and TRBJ2-1, the CDR3 gives the full variable domain: EADIYQTPRYLVIGTGKKITLECSQTMGHDKMYWYQQDPGMELHLIHYSYGVNSTEKGDLSSESTVSRIRTEHFPLTLESARPSHTSQYLCASSETGKYNEQFFGPGTRLTVL.

This clonotype was detected a few times. CDR3 coding DNA: TGCGCCAGCAGTGAGATAATTGGGCCTTATGGCTACACCTTC. Its translation is CASSEIIGPYGYTF. The V and J genes are TRBV10-2 and TRBJ1-2; D not certain. The CDR3 loop spans 14 amino acids. Trimming took off 2 bases at V and 5 bases at J, with 12 bases between the two ends. Germline loops: CDR1 WSHSY, CDR2 SAAADI.

CDR3 amino acids: CSAPGQLGLEYF. CDR3 sequence (DNA): TGCAGTGCCCCGGGACAATTGGGCCTGGAGTACTTC. The genes are TRBV20-1 and TRBJ2-7; weak D call: TRBD1 (6 bases). V was cut by 6 bases and J by 11 bases, with 20 bases left in between. CDR3 length: 12 amino acids. CDR1 and CDR2 from the germline V gene are DFQATT and SNEGSKA (reference sequence).

This clonotype was detected a few times. J is TRBJ2-7 and V is TRBV5-1; 10 bases line up with TRBD2. The junction had 6 bases not matched to a gene; V was cut back by 4 bases and J by 5 bases. Germline assignment: CDR1 SGHRS and CDR2 YFSETQ. The CDR3 loop spans 14 amino acids. CDR3 loop: CASSPGTSVDEQYF. The CDR3 DNA reads as TGCGCCAGCAGCCCAGGGACTAGCGTCGACGAGCAGTACTTC.

This clonotype was seen once. The chain recombines TRBV7-2 with TRBJ2-1, with 10 bases aligning to TRBD1. V was clipped by 2 bases and J by 4 bases; unmatched bases: 8. This CDR3 contains 17 residues. The germline V gene encodes CDR1 SGHTA and CDR2 FQGNSA. CDR3 coding DNA: TGTGCCAGCAGCTTATGGTTCGCGGGACAGGGGTACAATGAGCAGTTCTTC. As protein: CASSLWFAGQGYNEQFF.

V gene TRBV5-1 combines with J gene TRBJ1-6; D is uncertain. Germline CDR1 reads SGHRS; CDR2 reads YFSETQ. The CDR3 is 15 residues long. V gave up 2 bases and J gave up 7 bases, with 13 bases separating them. The CDR3 loop is CASSLEATANSPLHF. The CDR3 nucleotides read TGCGCCAGCAGCTTAGAGGCAACGGCAAATTCACCCCTCCACTTT. The variable domain in full, with the rest retrieved from reference TRBV5-1 and TRBJ1-6, is KAGVTQTPRYLIKTRGQQVTLSCSPISGHRSVSWYQQTPGQGLQFLFEYFSETQRNKGNFPGRFSGRQFSNSRSEMNVSTLELGDSALYLCASSLEATANSPLHFGNGTRLTVT.

There are many counts of this clonotype. The chain recombines TRBV5-6 with TRBJ1-2, with D maybe TRBD1 (5 bases). This CDR3 region has 12 residues. Germline-derived CDR1 and CDR2 are SGHDT and YYEEEE. The V and J ends lost 2 bases and 7 bases respectively, with 9 bases between them. The DNA for the CDR3 is TGTGCCAGCAGCTTTGGGGGAAGTGGCTACACCTTC. This sequence encodes CASSFGGSGYTF.

The V call is TRBV2, the J call TRBJ2-5; 7 bases match TRBD1. There are 16 residues in the CDR3. Looked up from germline, CDR1 is SNHLY and CDR2 is FYNNEI. V dropped 2 bases and J dropped 5; count of bases not matched to a gene: 11. CDR3 amino acids: CASSETRLGQYETQYF. The CDR3 DNA sequence: TGTGCCAGCAGTGAAACGAGGTTGGGACAGTATGAGACCCAGTACTTC.

The CDR3 sequence: CASSQGGLREELSGETQYF. DNA of the CDR3: TGCGCCAGCAGCCAGGGGGGATTGCGGGAGGAGCTTTCCGGCGAGACCCAGTACTTC. The rearrangement links TRBV4-3 to TRBJ2-5, with 8 bases matching TRBD2. Germline values: CDR1 LGHNA, CDR2 YSLEER. CDR3 length equals 19 residues. V dropped 3 bases and J dropped 5; count of bases not matched to a gene: 20.

This chain uses TRBV11-1 with TRBJ2-7, with TRBD1 matching over 9 bases. The CDR3 is made up of 15 amino acids. CDR1 and CDR2 (germline): SGHAT, FQDESV (reference sequence). Trimming at V came to 3 bases and at J to 5 bases, leaving 8 bases not matched to a gene. CDR3 residues: CASSFDPRTGDEQYF. The CDR3 DNA sequence: TGTGCCAGCAGCTTTGACCCGAGGACAGGGGACGAGCAGTACTTC.

The chain recombines TRBV7-9 with TRBJ2-2; D is tentatively TRBD1 or TRBD2 (6 bases each). CDR3 length: 14 residues. The ends were cut back, 8 bases at V and 6 bases at J, with 16 bases in the middle. Germline V gives CDR1 SEHNR, CDR2 FQNEAQ (reference sequence). The CDR3 region has the DNA TGTGCCAGCGTCAAACAGGGAGGTCCCGGGGAGCTGTTTTTT. Amino acids: CASVKQGGPGELFF.

Only a few counts were recorded for this clonotype. The chain recombines TRBV28 with TRBJ2-6; 7 nucleotides line up with TRBD1. The J segment lost 0 bases and the V segment lost 3 bases, leaving 8 bases of the junction unmatched. Germline CDR1 and CDR2: MDHEN and SYDVKM. This CDR3 is built from 18 residues. The CDR3 coding sequence is TGTGCCAGCAGTTTCCCTCGACAGGGCCCCTCTGGGGCCAACGTCCTGACTTTC. It codes for CASSFPRQGPSGANVLTF.